This T cell receptor beta chain emerged from a study of T cell repertoires in cytomegalovirus infection. Trimming left V 7 bases short and J 4 bases short, with 11 bases between. There are 13 residues in the CDR3. Germline V gene lookup returns CDR1 MNHEY and CDR2 SMNVEV (reference sequence). The sample holds a few counts of this clonotype. What it recognizes is unknown. TCRdb used MiXCR to reprocess the reads, holding one entry per CDR3 protein. The repertoire consists of roughly 200,000 distinct CDR3 sequences, with less than 50% occurring once and the leading ten covering 55% to 60%. This chain joins TRBV27 and TRBJ1-5; TRBD1 might be the D (6 bases). The specimen comprised CD8+ T cells from cultured PBMCs, sampled from culture after CMV antigen stimulation. This TCR was recovered from a human donor in good health (CMV status not recorded). Some clones in this sample may be carry-over from other donors' samples. This chain's CDR3 is CASTGQMNQPQHF. The CDR3 nucleotides read TGTGCCAGCACCGGACAGATGAATCAGCCCCAGCATTTT.